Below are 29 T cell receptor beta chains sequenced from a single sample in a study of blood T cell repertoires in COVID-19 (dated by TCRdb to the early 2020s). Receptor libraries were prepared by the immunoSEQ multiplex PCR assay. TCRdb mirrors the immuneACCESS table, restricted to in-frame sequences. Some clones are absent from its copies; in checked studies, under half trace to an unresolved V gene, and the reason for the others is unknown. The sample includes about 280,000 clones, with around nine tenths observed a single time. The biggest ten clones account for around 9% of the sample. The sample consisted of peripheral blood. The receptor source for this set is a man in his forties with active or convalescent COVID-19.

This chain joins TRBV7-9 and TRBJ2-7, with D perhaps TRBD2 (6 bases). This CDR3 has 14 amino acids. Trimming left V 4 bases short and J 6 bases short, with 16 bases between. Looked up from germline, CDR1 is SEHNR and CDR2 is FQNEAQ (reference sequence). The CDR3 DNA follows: TGTGCCAGCAGCTCGCGGGACTCCCGGGGCGAGCAGTACTTC. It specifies CASSSRDSRGEQYF.

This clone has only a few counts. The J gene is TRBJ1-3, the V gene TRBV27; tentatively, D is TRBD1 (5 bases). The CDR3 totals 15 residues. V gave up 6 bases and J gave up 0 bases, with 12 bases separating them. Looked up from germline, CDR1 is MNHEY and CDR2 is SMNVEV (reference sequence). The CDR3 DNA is TGTGCCAGCAGCCCGGGACTGAACTCTGGAAACACCATATATTTT. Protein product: CASSPGLNSGNTIYF.

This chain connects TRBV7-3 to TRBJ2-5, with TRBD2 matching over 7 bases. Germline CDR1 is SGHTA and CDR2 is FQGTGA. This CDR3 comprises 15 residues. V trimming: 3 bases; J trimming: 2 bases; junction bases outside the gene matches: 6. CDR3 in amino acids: CASSFSGGPQETQYF. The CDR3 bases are TGTGCCAGCAGCTTTTCGGGAGGCCCACAAGAGACCCAGTACTTC.

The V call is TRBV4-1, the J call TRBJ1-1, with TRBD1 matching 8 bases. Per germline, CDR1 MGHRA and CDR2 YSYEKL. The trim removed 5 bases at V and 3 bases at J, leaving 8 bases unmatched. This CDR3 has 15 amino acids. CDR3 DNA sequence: TGCGCCAGCAGCGCAAACGACAGGGGTGACACTGAAGCTTTCTTT. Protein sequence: CASSANDRGDTEAFF.

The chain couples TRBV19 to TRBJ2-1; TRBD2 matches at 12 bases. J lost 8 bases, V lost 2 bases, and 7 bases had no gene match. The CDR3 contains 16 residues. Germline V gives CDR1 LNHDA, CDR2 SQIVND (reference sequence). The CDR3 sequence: CASSIRASGGAYEQFF. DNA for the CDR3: TGTGCCAGTAGTATAAGGGCTAGCGGGGGGGCATATGAGCAGTTCTTC.

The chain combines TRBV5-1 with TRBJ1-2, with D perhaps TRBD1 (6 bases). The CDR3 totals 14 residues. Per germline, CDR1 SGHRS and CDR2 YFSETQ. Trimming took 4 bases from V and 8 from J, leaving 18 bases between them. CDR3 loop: CASSGAQGDGGYTF. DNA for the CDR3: TGCGCCAGCAGCGGTGCACAGGGAGATGGAGGCTACACCTTC.

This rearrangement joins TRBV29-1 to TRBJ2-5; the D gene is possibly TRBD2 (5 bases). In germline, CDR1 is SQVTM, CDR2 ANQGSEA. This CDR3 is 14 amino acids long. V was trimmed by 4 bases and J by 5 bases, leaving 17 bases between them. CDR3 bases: TGCAGCGTTGCTCAGGACTCGAGCCGGGAGACCCAGTACTTC. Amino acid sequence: CSVAQDSSRETQYF. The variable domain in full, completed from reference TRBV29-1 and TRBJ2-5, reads SAVISQKPSRDICQRGTSLTIQCQVDSQVTMMFWYRQQPGQSLTLIATANQGSEATYESGFVIDKFPISRPNLTFSTLTVSNMSPEDSSIYLCSVAQDSSRETQYFGPGTRLLVL.

CDR3 sequence (DNA): TGTGCCAGCAGGGTCCAAGCGGGAGGGAAAGAGACCCAGTACTTC. Its translation is CASRVQAGGKETQYF. The chain uses TRBV6-5 and TRBJ2-5; 10 nucleotides agree with TRBD2. V was clipped by 6 bases and J by 3 bases; unmatched bases: 7. Germline CDR1 and CDR2: MNHEY and SVGAGI. The CDR3 sequence is 15 residues long.

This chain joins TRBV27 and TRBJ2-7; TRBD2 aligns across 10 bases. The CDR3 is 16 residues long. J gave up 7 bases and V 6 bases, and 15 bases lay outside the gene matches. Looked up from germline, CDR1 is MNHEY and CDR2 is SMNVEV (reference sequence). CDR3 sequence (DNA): TGTGCCAGCAGCGAAGTTAGGGCTAGCGGGAGAGAGGAGCAGTACTTC. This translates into CASSEVRASGREEQYF.

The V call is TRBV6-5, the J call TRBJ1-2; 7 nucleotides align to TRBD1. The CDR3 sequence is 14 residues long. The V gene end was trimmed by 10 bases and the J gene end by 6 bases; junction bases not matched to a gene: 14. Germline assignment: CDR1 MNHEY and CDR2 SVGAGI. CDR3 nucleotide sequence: TGTGCCACCCGGACAGGTGGCTTAGGCCATGGCTACACCTTC. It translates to CATRTGGLGHGYTF.

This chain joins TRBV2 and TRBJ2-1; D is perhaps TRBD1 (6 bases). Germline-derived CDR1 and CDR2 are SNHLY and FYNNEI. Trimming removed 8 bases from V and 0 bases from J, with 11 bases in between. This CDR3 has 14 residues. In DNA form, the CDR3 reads TGTGCCAGCGCAACAGGGAGCTCCTACAATGAGCAGTTCTTC. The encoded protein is CASATGSSYNEQFF.

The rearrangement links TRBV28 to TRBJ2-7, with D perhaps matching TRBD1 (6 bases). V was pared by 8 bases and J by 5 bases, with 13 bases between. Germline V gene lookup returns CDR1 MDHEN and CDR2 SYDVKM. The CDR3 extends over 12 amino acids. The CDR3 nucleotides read TGTGCCAGCCGGACAGAGGGGAACGAGCAGTACTTC. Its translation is CASRTEGNEQYF.

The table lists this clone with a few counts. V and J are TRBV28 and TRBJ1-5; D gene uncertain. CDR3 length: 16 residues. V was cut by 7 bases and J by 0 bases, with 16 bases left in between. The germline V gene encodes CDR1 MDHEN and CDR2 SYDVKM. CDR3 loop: CASTTGRRISNQPQHF. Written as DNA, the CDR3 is TGTGCCAGCACCACCGGGAGGAGGATTAGCAATCAGCCCCAGCATTTT.

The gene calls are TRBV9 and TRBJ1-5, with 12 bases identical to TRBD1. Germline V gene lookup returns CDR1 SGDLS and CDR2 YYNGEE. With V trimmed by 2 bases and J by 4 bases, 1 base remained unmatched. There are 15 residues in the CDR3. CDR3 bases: TGTGCCAGCAGCGTGGGACAGGGGGCAAATCAGCCCCAGCATTTT. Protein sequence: CASSVGQGANQPQHF.

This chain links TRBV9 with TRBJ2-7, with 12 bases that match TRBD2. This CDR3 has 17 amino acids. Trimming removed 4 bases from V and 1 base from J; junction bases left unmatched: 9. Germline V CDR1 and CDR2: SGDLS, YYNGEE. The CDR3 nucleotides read TGTGCCAGCAGCTCCCCTCGGACTAGCGGGGCTTCCTACGAGCAGTACTTC. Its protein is CASSSPRTSGASYEQYF.

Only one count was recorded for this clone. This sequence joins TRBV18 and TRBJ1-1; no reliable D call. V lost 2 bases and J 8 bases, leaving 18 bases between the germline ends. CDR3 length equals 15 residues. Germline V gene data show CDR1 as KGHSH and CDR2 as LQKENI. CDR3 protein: CASSPIRSGLREAFF. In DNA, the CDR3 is TGTGCCAGCTCACCAATACGTTCGGGTCTTCGGGAAGCTTTCTTT.

The CDR3 is CASRQTGTGATGELFF. In DNA form, the CDR3 reads TGTGCCAGCAGACAAACCGGGACAGGGGCCACCGGGGAGCTGTTTTTT. The chain has TRBV2 and TRBJ2-2; 10 bases align to TRBD1. Germline V gene lookup returns CDR1 SNHLY and CDR2 FYNNEI. J gave up 4 bases and V 6 bases, and 8 bases lay outside the gene matches. This CDR3 has 16 residues.

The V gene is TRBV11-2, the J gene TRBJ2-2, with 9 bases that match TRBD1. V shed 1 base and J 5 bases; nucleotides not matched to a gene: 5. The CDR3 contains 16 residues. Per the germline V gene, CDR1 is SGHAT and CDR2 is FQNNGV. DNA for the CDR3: TGTGCCAGCAGCTTAGGATCTGGACAGGGGACCGGGGAGCTGTTTTTT. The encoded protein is CASSLGSGQGTGELFF.

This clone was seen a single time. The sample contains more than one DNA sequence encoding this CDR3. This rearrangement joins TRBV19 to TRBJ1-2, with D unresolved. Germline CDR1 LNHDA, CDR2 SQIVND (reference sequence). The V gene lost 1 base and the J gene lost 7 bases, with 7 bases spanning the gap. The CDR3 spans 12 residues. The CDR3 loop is CASSIVGGGYTF. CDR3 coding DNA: TGTGCCAGTAGTATAGTCGGCGGTGGCTACACCTTC.

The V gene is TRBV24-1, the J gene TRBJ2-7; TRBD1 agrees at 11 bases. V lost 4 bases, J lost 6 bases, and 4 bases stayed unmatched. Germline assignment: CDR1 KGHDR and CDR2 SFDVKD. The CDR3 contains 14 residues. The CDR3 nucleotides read TGTGCCACCAGTGAACCGGGACAGGGGGGCGAGCAGTACTTC. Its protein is CATSEPGQGGEQYF.

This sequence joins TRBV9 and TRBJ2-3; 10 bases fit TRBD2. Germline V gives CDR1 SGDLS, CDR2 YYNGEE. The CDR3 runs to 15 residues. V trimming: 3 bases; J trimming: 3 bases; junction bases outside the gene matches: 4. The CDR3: CASSERGGVTDTQYF. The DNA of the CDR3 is TGTGCCAGCAGCGAGCGGGGGGGCGTAACAGATACGCAGTATTTT.

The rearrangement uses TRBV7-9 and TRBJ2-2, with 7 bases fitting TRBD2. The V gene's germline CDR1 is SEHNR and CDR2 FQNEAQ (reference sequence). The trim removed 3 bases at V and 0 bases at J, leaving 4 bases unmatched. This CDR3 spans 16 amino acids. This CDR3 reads CASSFAGATNTGELFF. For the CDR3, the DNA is TGTGCCAGCAGCTTCGCGGGAGCAACGAACACCGGGGAGCTGTTTTTT.

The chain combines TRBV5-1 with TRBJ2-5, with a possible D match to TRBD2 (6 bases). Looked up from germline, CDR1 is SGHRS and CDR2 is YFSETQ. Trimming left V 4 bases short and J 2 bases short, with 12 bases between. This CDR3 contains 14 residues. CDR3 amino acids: CASSITGTQETQYF. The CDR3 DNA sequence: TGCGCCAGCAGCATAACCGGGACTCAAGAGACCCAGTACTTC.

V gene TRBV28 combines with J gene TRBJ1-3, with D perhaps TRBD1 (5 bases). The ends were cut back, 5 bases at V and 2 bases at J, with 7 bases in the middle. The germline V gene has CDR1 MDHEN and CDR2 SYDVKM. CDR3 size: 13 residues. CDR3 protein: CASSLRAGNTIYF. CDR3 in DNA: TGTGCCAGCAGTCTCAGGGCTGGAAACACCATATATTTT.

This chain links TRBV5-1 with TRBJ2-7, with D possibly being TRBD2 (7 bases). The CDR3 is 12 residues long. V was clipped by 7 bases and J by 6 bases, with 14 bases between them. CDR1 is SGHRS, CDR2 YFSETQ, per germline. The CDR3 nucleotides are TGCGCCAGCGGGGGGGCCCGGGGCGAGCAGTACTTC. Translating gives CASGGARGEQYF.

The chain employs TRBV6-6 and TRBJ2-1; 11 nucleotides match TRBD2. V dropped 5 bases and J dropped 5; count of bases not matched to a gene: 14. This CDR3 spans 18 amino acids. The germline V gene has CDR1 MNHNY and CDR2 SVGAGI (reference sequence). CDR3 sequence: CASSPNRPGLAANNEQFF. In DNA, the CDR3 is TGTGCCAGCAGTCCTAACCGTCCGGGACTAGCGGCCAACAATGAGCAGTTCTTC.

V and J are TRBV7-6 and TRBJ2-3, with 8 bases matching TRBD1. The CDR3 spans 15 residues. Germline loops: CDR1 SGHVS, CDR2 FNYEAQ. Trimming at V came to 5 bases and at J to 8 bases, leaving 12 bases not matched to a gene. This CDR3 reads CASSAVRGPDGTQYF. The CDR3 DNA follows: TGTGCCAGCAGCGCCGTCAGGGGGCCGGATGGTACGCAGTATTTT.

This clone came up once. The CDR3 spells CATSLSPGNEQFF. Written as DNA, the CDR3 is TGTGCCACCTCTCTGTCCCCGGGGAATGAGCAGTTCTTC. The V and J genes are TRBV27 and TRBJ2-1; D possibly corresponds to TRBD2 (5 bases). The length of the CDR3 is 13 residues. V lost 10 bases and J lost 7, with 17 bases in between. Per germline, CDR1 MNHEY and CDR2 SMNVEV (reference sequence).

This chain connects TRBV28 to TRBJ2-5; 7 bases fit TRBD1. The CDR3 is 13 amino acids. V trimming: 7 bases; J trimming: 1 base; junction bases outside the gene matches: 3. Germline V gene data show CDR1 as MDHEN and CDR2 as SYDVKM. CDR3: CASTTGAQETQYF. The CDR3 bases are TGTGCCAGCACCACAGGGGCCCAAGAGACCCAGTACTTC.